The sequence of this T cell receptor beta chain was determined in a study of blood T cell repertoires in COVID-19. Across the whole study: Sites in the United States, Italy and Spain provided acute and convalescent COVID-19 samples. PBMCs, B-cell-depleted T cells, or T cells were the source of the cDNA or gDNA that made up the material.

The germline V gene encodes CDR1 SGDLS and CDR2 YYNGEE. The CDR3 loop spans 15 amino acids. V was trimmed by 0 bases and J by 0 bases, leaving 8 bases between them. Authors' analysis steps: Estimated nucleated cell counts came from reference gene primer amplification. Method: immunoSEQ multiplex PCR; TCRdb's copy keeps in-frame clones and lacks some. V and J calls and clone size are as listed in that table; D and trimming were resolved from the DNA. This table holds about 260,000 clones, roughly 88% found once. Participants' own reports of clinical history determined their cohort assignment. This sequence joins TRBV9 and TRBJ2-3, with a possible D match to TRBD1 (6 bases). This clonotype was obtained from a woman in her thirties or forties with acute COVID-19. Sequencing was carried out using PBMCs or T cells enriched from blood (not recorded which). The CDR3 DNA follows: TGTGCCAGCAGCGTAGCTGACAGGAGCACAGATACGCAGTATTTT. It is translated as CASSVADRSTDTQYF.